This entry is about one T cell receptor beta chain. The sample comes from a study of human T cells and chemical hapten exposure. Overall study: DPC (0.01%) was patch tested on the upper back and read at 6 days.

The time point was: patch test 3, about 24 weeks after DPC sensitization. Treatment of the sample: therapeutic diphenylcyclopropenone sensitization with weekly scalp DPC. Via MiXCR, TCRdb re-called the RACE reads, giving one row per CDR3 protein. Altogether some 110,000 distinct CDR3 sequences are present, over 9% being singletons, with the ten largest covering roughly 2.3%. Germline V gene data show CDR1 as SGHTA and CDR2 as FQGNSA. The V gene end was trimmed by 0 bases and the J gene end by 4 bases; junction bases not matched to a gene: 6. The CDR3 has 17 residues. The chain employs TRBV7-2 and TRBJ2-3; 11 bases are a match to TRBD2. The source of this sequence is a woman in her 50s with alopecia areata. Some clones in this sample may be carry-over from other donors' samples. The material was whole blood, obtained in connection with sensitization to the hapten diphenylcyclopropenone (DPC). CDR3 nucleotides: TGTGCCAGCAGCTTAGCTCTCCTAGCGGGGGGATCAGATACGCAGTATTTT. It encodes CASSLALLAGGSDTQYF.